The rows below give T cell receptor beta chains drawn from one sample of a study of T cell responses to AZD1222 COVID-19 vaccine. The assay was immunoSEQ multiplex PCR, and TCRdb's table has in-frame clones only and misses some. Counted here are approximately 71,000 clones, 88% occurring once; the ten biggest clones make up around 7.8%. Source: peripheral blood, taken on day 0 of AZD1222 vaccination. The receptors originated from an adult in good health. Both conserved end residues are trimmed from each CDR3. Where a row states a size, it is once, few, many or the class of an expanded clone; other rows omit it.

V,J,size,CDR3
TRBV10-1,TRBJ1-1,.,ASADRDTEAF
TRBV27,TRBJ2-5,.,ASSPYPTGGQETQY
TRBV7-8,TRBJ1-2,.,ASSLLVVDRDYGYT
TRBV5-6,TRBJ1-3,.,ASSLLTGLSGNTIY
TRBV11-2,TRBJ2-7,.,ASSPPRVGYEQY
TRBV10-1,TRBJ1-1,.,ASSAGIHTEAF
TRBV15,TRBJ2-6,.,ATSRSRNSGANVLT
TRBV14,TRBJ2-7,.,ASSQDMGREQY
TRBV6-6,TRBJ2-3,.,ASSYTSGITDTQY
TRBV5-1,TRBJ2-1,once,ASSPEDPLYNEQF
TRBV18,TRBJ1-2,.,ASSPREGTGYT
TRBV29-1,TRBJ1-6,.,SVEWTENSPLH
TRBV21-1,TRBJ1-5,.,ASSSGGRGFQPQH
TRBV6-6,TRBJ1-5,.,ASSTSNQPQH
TRBV7-9,TRBJ2-3,.,ASSKGSGREDTQY
TRBV2,TRBJ1-1,.,ATKIHRDRGIEAF
TRBV7-2,TRBJ2-6,.,ASSLVVRLSGANVLT
TRBV18,TRBJ2-1,once,ASSEGPPYNEQF
TRBV24-1,TRBJ1-4,.,ATSGGRNEKLF
TRBV29-1,TRBJ2-3,once,SVRRAYRGTDTQY
TRBV20-1,TRBJ2-7,once,SASSSGRSYEQY
TRBV5-6,TRBJ1-2,.,ASSFTRTANGYT